This T cell receptor (beta chain) was observed in a study of cytomegalovirus exposure and HLA in healthy donors. Turning to the study itself: HLA-typed donors contributed 65 million to 85 million unique TCRs, which were held in an early data release. Among 398 genotyped donors, around 81% fell in the Caucasian-associated ancestry cluster. Regarding the study as a whole: Previous analysis showed most TCR beta V segments were productive about 87% or about 30% of the time.

V shed 3 bases and J shed 1 base, with 5 bases lying between them. The germline V gene has CDR1 SGHRS and CDR2 YFSETQ. This CDR3 region has 12 residues. PCR amplification relied on 60 Vbeta primers (plus 13 Jbeta primers). TCRdb keeps only in-frame clones here, not all; method: immunoSEQ multiplex PCR. The sample has nearly 70,000 clones, 65% to 75% seen once. As concerns this clone: Its antigen is currently unknown.

The chain uses TRBV5-1 and TRBJ2-7; D ambiguous. The receptor was derived from a woman aged 60-75 years in good health and CMV-seropositive. Sequenced: PBMCs. The CDR3 sequence: CASSSSSYEQYF. For the CDR3, the DNA is TGCGCCAGCAGCTCCAGTTCCTACGAGCAGTACTTC.